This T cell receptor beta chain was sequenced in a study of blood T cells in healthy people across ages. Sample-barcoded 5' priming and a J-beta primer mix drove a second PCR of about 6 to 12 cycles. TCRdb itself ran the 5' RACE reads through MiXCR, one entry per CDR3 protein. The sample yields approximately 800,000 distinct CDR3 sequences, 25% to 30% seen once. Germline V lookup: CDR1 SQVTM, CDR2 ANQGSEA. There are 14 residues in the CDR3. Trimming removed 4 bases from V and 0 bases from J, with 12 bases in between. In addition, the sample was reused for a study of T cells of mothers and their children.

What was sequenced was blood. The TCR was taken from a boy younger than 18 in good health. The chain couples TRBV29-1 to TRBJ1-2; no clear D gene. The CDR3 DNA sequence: TGCAGCGTTGGCCCCGGTGTTTCTAACTATGGCTACACCTTC. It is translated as CSVGPGVSNYGYTF.